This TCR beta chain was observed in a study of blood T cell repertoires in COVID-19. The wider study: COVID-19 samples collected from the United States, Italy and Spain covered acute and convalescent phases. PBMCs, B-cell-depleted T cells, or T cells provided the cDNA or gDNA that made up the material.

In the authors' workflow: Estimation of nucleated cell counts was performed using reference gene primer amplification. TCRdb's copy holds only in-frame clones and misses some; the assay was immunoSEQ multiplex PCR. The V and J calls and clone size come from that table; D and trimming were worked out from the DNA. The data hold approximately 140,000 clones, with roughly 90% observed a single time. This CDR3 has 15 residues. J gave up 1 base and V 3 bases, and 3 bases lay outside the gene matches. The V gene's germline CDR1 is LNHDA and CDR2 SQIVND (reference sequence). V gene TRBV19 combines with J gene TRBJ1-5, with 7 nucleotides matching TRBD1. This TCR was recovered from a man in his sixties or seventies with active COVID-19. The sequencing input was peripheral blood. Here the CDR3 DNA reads TGTGCCAGTAGTATGGGACAGAGAAGCAATCAGCCCCAGCATTTT. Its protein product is CASSMGQRSNQPQHF.